Following are 12 T cell receptor beta chains from one sample sequenced in a study of T cell repertoires in cytomegalovirus infection. Via MiXCR, TCRdb re-called the reads, giving one row per CDR3 protein. The repertoire has 110,000 or so distinct CDR3 sequences, under 35% of them found once; the top ten carry roughly two fifths. Their antigen targets remain unknown. The sample here was CD8+ T cells from cultured PBMCs, taken from culture after CMV antigen stimulation. Receptors originate from a human donor in good health (CMV status not recorded). Some clones in this sample may be carry-over from other donors' samples.

The chain has TRBV20-1 and TRBJ2-2; D is uncertain. CDR1 and CDR2 from the germline V gene are DFQATT and SNEGSKA (reference sequence). The CDR3 extends over 15 amino acids. V gave up 4 bases and J gave up 1 base, with 13 bases separating them. CDR3 bases: TGCAGTGCTACCGACTCTTTGGGGAACACCGGGGAGCTGTTTTTT. Protein: CSATDSLGNTGELFF.

This rearrangement joins TRBV2 to TRBJ1-1; no clear D. The CDR3 covers 12 residues. Trimming took 7 bases from V and 4 from J, leaving 10 bases between them. CDR1 SNHLY and CDR2 FYNNEI come from the germline V gene. CDR3 sequence (DNA): TGTGCCAGCACGACACGGGTCACTGAAGCTTTCTTT. Translated, it gives CASTTRVTEAFF.

The chain uses TRBV6-1 and TRBJ1-2; D gene uncertain. V was cut by 5 bases and J by 0 bases, with 7 bases left in between. Germline values: CDR1 MNHNS, CDR2 SASEGT. This CDR3 is 13 amino acids long. CDR3 residues: CASSRPSNYGYTF. Written as DNA, the CDR3 is TGTGCCAGCAGTCGACCGTCTAACTATGGCTACACCTTC.

This clonotype occurred many times. The rearrangement joins TRBV9 to TRBJ2-3, with D maybe TRBD2 (6 bases). The CDR3 consists of 17 residues. CDR1 and CDR2 from the germline V gene are SGDLS and YYNGEE. Deletions cut 4 bases from V and 2 bases from J, with 20 bases between. The CDR3 region is CASSSPGGTAYTDTQYF. The CDR3 DNA reads as TGTGCCAGCAGCTCCCCTGGCGGGACTGCATACACAGATACGCAGTATTTT.

This clonotype was observed a handful of times. The V gene is TRBV5-4, the J gene TRBJ2-5, with D uncertain. This CDR3 comprises 12 residues. Germline CDR1 is SGHNT and CDR2 is YYREEE (reference sequence). V lost 0 bases, J lost 5 bases, and 5 bases lay in between. CDR3 loop: CASSLVGETQYF. DNA for the CDR3: TGTGCCAGCAGCTTGGTCGGGGAGACCCAGTACTTC.

The chain links TRBV6-6 to TRBJ1-3; tentative D call: TRBD1 (6 bases). The CDR3 has 13 residues. V lost 8 bases and J 4 bases, leaving 12 bases between the germline ends. CDR1 is MNHNY and CDR2 is SVGAGI in the germline V gene (reference sequence). The CDR3 nucleotides are TGTGCCAGCCTACAGGGTTCCGGAAACACCATATATTTT. Protein sequence: CASLQGSGNTIYF.

The V and J genes are TRBV2 and TRBJ1-5; weak D call: TRBD1 (5 bases). The V end was cut by 1 base, the J end by 7 bases, with 11 bases between. CDR1 and CDR2 from the germline V gene are SNHLY and FYNNEI. The CDR3 sequence is 14 residues long. CDR3 coding DNA: TGTGCCAGCAGTGAAGTACAGGCAAACCAGCCCCAGCATTTT. It codes for CASSEVQANQPQHF.

This clonotype was seen a few times. This chain connects TRBV7-9 to TRBJ2-2, with 8 positions matching TRBD1. The ends lost 5 bases at V and 1 base at J; junction bases unmatched: 3. The length of the CDR3 is 15 residues. Germline values: CDR1 SEHNR, CDR2 FQNEAQ (reference sequence). The chain's CDR3 is CASSPDRGNTGELFF. CDR3 coding DNA: TGTGCCAGCAGCCCCGACAGGGGGAACACCGGGGAGCTGTTTTTT.

The chain joins TRBV28 to TRBJ1-2; the D is unclear. This CDR3 contains 16 residues. Trimming removed 8 bases at V and 0 bases at J, with 19 bases between. From germline, CDR1 is MDHEN and CDR2 SYDVKM. For the CDR3, the DNA is TGTGCCAGCGAGGGTGTGATCCCCAATACTAACTATGGCTACACCTTC. Protein: CASEGVIPNTNYGYTF.

The gene calls are TRBV12-5 and TRBJ1-3; D perhaps matches TRBD1 (5 bases). Trimming left V 3 bases short and J 1 base short, with 16 bases between. CDR3 length: 17 residues. The germline gives CDR1 LGHNT, CDR2 FRNRAP. The CDR3, as DNA: TGTGCTAGTGGTTTCAAAAGGACAACTTTATCTGGAAACACCATATATTTT. Protein product: CASGFKRTTLSGNTIYF.

This sequence joins TRBV6-5 and TRBJ1-5; D is ambiguous. This CDR3 region has 13 residues. V was trimmed by 2 bases and J by 8 bases, leaving 10 bases between them. Germline CDR1 and CDR2: MNHEY and SVGAGI. DNA of the CDR3: TGTGCCAGCAGTTACAGCCGGGAAAAGCCCCAGCATTTT. This encodes CASSYSREKPQHF.

This clonotype was seen a handful of times. The chain is built from TRBV4-3 and TRBJ1-1, with unresolved D. This CDR3 comprises 14 residues. V shed 3 bases and J shed 0 bases, with 8 bases lying between them. Germline V CDR1 and CDR2: LGHNA, YSLEER. DNA of the CDR3: TGCGCCAGCAGCCATATCGGAGTGAACACTGAAGCTTTCTTT. Translated: CASSHIGVNTEAFF.